The sequence of this T cell receptor (beta chain) was determined in a study of long-term antiretroviral therapy in people with HIV. Samples were assayed with immunoSEQ v3.0 at survey level. Assay used: immunoSEQ multiplex PCR; TCRdb lists only in-frame clones, some missing. Seen here are some 20,000 clones, approximately 80% observed once, and the top ten hold less than 10%. Germline V gene lookup returns CDR1 LGHNA and CDR2 YSLEER. Trimming at V came to 9 bases and at J to 3 bases, leaving 5 bases not matched to a gene. This CDR3 contains 14 residues. This material consisted of unsorted PBMCs, taken 0.5 years before starting antiretroviral therapy. This receptor was obtained from a man aged 18-30 years with HIV. This sequence joins TRBV4-3 and TRBJ2-7; 13 bases align to TRBD2. The CDR3 protein is CARMGTSGNYEQYF. The CDR3 nucleotides read TGCGCCAGGATGGGGACTAGCGGGAACTACGAGCAGTACTTC.